These 30 T cell receptor beta chains came from one sample sequenced in a study of shared clonotypes between healthy human individuals (dated by TCRdb to the early 2020s). The library was obtained by the immunoSEQ multiplex PCR assay. Here the immuneACCESS table is served through TCRdb, limited to in-frame sequences with V and J called. Missing clones are a known gap in these copies; in checked studies unresolved V genes cover under half, and the rest lacks a known reason. This sample holds approximately 2.5 million clones; 90% to 95% were observed only once. The ten largest make up roughly 0.13% of the sample. Sequencing input: naive CD4+ T cells sorted from blood. Read against the paper, the sample's cell subset or site label means: CD45RA+ positively selected. The origin of the receptors is a man aged 18 to 29 in good health.

V and J are TRBV6-6 and TRBJ1-2; D gene uncertain. CDR3 length: 12 residues. V was clipped by 7 bases and J by 0 bases, with 6 bases between them. Germline CDR1 and CDR2: MNHNY and SVGAGI (reference sequence). The CDR3 DNA reads TGTGCCAGCACCCCAGCTAACTATGGCTACACCTTC. Protein product: CASTPANYGYTF.

The chain combines TRBV28 with TRBJ1-2, with 9 bases fitting TRBD1. The CDR3 is made up of 12 amino acids. The V and J ends lost 11 bases and 5 bases, in that order; junction bases with no gene match: 6. From germline, CDR1 is MDHEN and CDR2 SYDVKM. The CDR3 coding sequence is TGTGCCTTGACAGGGGGACCTTATGGCTACACCTTC. This sequence encodes CALTGGPYGYTF.

This chain uses TRBV27 with TRBJ1-2; TRBD1 agrees at 7 bases. The J segment lost 3 bases and the V segment lost 6 bases, leaving 4 bases of the junction unmatched. Germline V gene sequence: CDR1 MNHEY, CDR2 SMNVEV (reference sequence). CDR3 size: 13 residues. The CDR3 coding sequence is TGTGCCAGCAGCCGGGACAGCCACTATGGCTACACCTTC. It codes for CASSRDSHYGYTF.

V and J are TRBV15 and TRBJ2-1, with 9 bases that match TRBD2. V lost 0 bases, J lost 4 bases, and 7 bases stayed unmatched. Germline assignment: CDR1 LNHNV and CDR2 YYDKDF (reference sequence). The CDR3 loop spans 17 amino acids. For the CDR3, the DNA is TGTGCCACCAGCAGAGATGGCGGGGGGGCAGGGTACAATGAGCAGTTCTTC. This gives the protein CATSRDGGGAGYNEQFF.

The chain uses TRBV10-3 and TRBJ2-1; no clear D gene. Trimming took 11 bases from V and 8 from J, leaving 19 bases between them. CDR1 is ENHRY, CDR2 SYGVKD, per germline. This CDR3 has 13 residues. As DNA, the CDR3 is TGTGCCGCCAAGGGTCCGTCGTATTATGAGCAGTTCTTC. It encodes CAAKGPSYYEQFF.

The V and J genes are TRBV5-6 and TRBJ2-5, with 9 nucleotides matching TRBD2. V lost 2 bases to trimming and J lost 2 bases; unmatched junction nucleotides: 4. Per the germline V gene, CDR1 is SGHDT and CDR2 is YYEEEE. The CDR3 has 15 amino acids. DNA for the CDR3: TGTGCCAGCAGCTTCGGACTAGCGCTACAAGAGACCCAGTACTTC. This translates into CASSFGLALQETQYF.

V usage is TRBV5-1 and J usage is TRBJ2-1; the match to TRBD2 covers 13 bases. After removal of 4 bases from V and 2 bases from J, the junction contained 6 bases not matched to a gene. The CDR3 loop spans 17 amino acids. The germline V gene has CDR1 SGHRS and CDR2 YFSETQ. The CDR3 is CASSMSGTSGTYNEQFF. CDR3 in DNA: TGCGCCAGCAGCATGTCCGGGACTAGCGGGACCTACAATGAGCAGTTCTTC.

The chain couples TRBV29-1 to TRBJ2-1; D not resolved. The CDR3 consists of 10 residues. Germline-derived CDR1 and CDR2 are SQVTM and ANQGSEA. The V end lost 6 bases, the J end lost 9 bases, and 9 bases lay between the germline ends. In nucleotides, the CDR3 is TGCAGCGTAAGGACGGTTGAGCAGTTCTTC. It is translated as CSVRTVEQFF.

The chain is built from TRBV7-8 and TRBJ2-3; D gene uncertain. CDR3 length: 12 amino acids. Germline V gene lookup returns CDR1 SGHVS and CDR2 FQNEAQ. V was trimmed by 4 bases and J by 2 bases, leaving 4 bases between them. CDR3 in amino acids: CASSSHTDTQYF. In nucleotides, the CDR3 is TGTGCCAGCAGCTCCCACACAGATACGCAGTATTTT. Looking up the rest from reference TRBV7-8 and TRBJ2-3 gives the full variable domain: GAGVSQSPRYKVAKRGQDVALRCDPISGHVSLFWYQQALGQGPEFLTYFQNEAQLDKSGLPSDRFFAERPEGSVSTLKIQRTQQEDSAVYLCASSSHTDTQYFGPGTRLTVL.

The chain recombines TRBV25-1 with TRBJ2-7; no firm D call. The CDR3 has 13 amino acids. The germline V gene encodes CDR1 MGHDK and CDR2 SYGVNS. V lost 10 bases and J lost 2, with 15 bases in between. The CDR3 coding sequence is TGTGCCACCGTAGCTCCTGGGGCCTACGAGCAGTACTTC. Its protein product is CATVAPGAYEQYF.

V usage is TRBV4-1 and J usage is TRBJ2-7; D may be TRBD2 (5 bases). Germline values: CDR1 MGHRA, CDR2 YSYEKL. The CDR3 covers 15 residues. V dropped 2 bases and J dropped 2 bases, with 13 bases sitting between them. The CDR3: CASSQRAGNPYEQYF. For the CDR3, the DNA is TGCGCCAGCAGCCAAAGGGCCGGGAATCCCTACGAGCAGTACTTC.

Of note for this clone: The same CDR3 can be traced to other DNA sequences in this sample. The chain has TRBV27 and TRBJ2-5; D unresolved. The germline CDR1 and CDR2 sequences are MNHEY and SMNVEV (reference sequence). This CDR3 has 13 amino acids. V lost 2 bases and J lost 5, with 9 bases in between. The CDR3 DNA reads TGTGCCAGCAGTTTAAATTTCGGTGAGACCCAGTACTTC. It encodes CASSLNFGETQYF.

The gene calls are TRBV6-5 and TRBJ1-3, with no clear D. CDR1 is MNHEY, CDR2 SVGAGI, per germline. CDR3 size: 13 residues. V shed 8 bases and J shed 4 bases, with 12 bases lying between them. As DNA, the CDR3 is TGTGCCAGCCTCAGTGCTTCGGGAAACACCATATATTTT. Protein sequence: CASLSASGNTIYF.

Only a few counts were recorded for this clone. This chain joins TRBV7-9 and TRBJ2-1; 8 nucleotides match TRBD2. The germline gives CDR1 SEHNR, CDR2 FQNEAQ (reference sequence). The CDR3 spans 15 residues. V shed 7 bases, J shed 3 bases, and the junction held 8 bases outside the gene matches. The CDR3 loop is CASIQSGSFYNEQFF. CDR3 nucleotides: TGTGCCAGCATCCAAAGCGGGAGTTTCTACAATGAGCAGTTCTTC.

V gene TRBV6-1 combines with J gene TRBJ2-7; TRBD1 aligns across 11 bases. Germline assignment: CDR1 MNHNS and CDR2 SASEGT. J lost 5 bases, V lost 10 bases, and 10 bases had no gene match. This CDR3 has 14 residues. For the CDR3, the DNA is TGTGCCATCGTCCCCGGGACAGGGGGACACGAGCAGTACTTC. It encodes CAIVPGTGGHEQYF.

A few counts support this clone. The rearrangement uses TRBV30 and TRBJ1-1; perhaps TRBD1 as D (5 bases). Trimming pared 4 bases from V and 1 base from J, leaving 19 bases between. Germline CDR1 reads GTSNPN; CDR2 reads SVGIG (reference sequence). The CDR3 spans 16 residues. The CDR3 DNA reads TGTGCCTGGAATGGAGGACACACGTTGGGGAACACTGAAGCTTTCTTT. Its protein is CAWNGGHTLGNTEAFF.

This clone has just one count. The chain couples TRBV5-1 to TRBJ1-2; D uncertain. CDR3 length: 16 residues. The germline gives CDR1 SGHRS, CDR2 YFSETQ. V shed 7 bases and J shed 1 base, with 20 bases lying between them. CDR3 amino acids: CASQTNPTGYNYGYTF. The DNA of the CDR3 is TGCGCCAGCCAAACTAATCCGACGGGCTATAACTATGGCTACACCTTC.

The chain has TRBV7-2 and TRBJ2-7, with D possibly being TRBD1 (5 bases). The CDR3 has 15 residues. The germline V gene encodes CDR1 SGHTA and CDR2 FQGNSA. Trimming took 1 base from V and 5 from J, leaving 15 bases between them. The CDR3 bases are TGTGCCAGCAGCTTAGGGGGCCAAAATGCGGACGAGCAGTACTTC. Translated, it gives CASSLGGQNADEQYF. The full variable domain, in which reference TRBV7-2 and TRBJ2-7 provide the parts outside the CDR3, is GAGVSQSPSNKVTEKGKDVELRCDPISGHTALYWYRQSLGQGLEFLIYFQGNSAPDKSGLPSDRFSAERTGGSVSTLTIQRTQQEDSAVYLCASSLGGQNADEQYFGPGTRLTVT.

The chain carries TRBV27 and TRBJ2-1, with no clear D. V lost 6 bases, J lost 8 bases, and 11 bases lay in between. This CDR3 comprises 12 residues. CDR1 is MNHEY, CDR2 SMNVEV, per germline (reference sequence). The CDR3 bases are TGTGCCAGCAGGACTTACCCGCATGAGCAGTTCTTC. Translation gives CASRTYPHEQFF.

The chain employs TRBV7-3 and TRBJ2-5; possibly TRBD2 for D (6 bases). This CDR3 is built from 12 residues. CDR1 and CDR2 (germline): SGHTA, FQGTGA. V was cut by 8 bases and J by 5 bases, with 12 bases left in between. Here the CDR3 reads CASGRPGETQYF. For the CDR3, the DNA is TGTGCCAGCGGGAGGCCGGGCGAGACCCAGTACTTC.

Turning to this clone: Other nucleotide sequences in the sample specify the same CDR3. The J gene is TRBJ1-1, the V gene TRBV2; possibly TRBD1 for D (6 bases). The CDR3 length is 13 residues. The V end lost 2 bases, the J end lost 12 bases, and 16 bases lay between the germline ends. Germline CDR1 SNHLY, CDR2 FYNNEI. The CDR3 DNA follows: TGTGCCAGCAGTGAACAGGGGCAGGGTGGCTCTTTCTTT. As protein: CASSEQGQGGSFF.

The J gene is TRBJ2-1, the V gene TRBV5-1, with TRBD1 matching over 8 bases. Losses at the gene ends were 5 bases for V and 6 bases for J; bases not matched to a gene: 10. The CDR3 loop spans 15 amino acids. Germline values: CDR1 SGHRS, CDR2 YFSETQ. CDR3 sequence (DNA): TGCGCCAGCAGTTTGTCTGGGGACAGGCGCAATGAGCAGTTCTTC. It is translated as CASSLSGDRRNEQFF.

This chain joins TRBV30 and TRBJ2-3; the match to TRBD1 covers 10 bases. Germline CDR1 GTSNPN, CDR2 SVGIG (reference sequence). The V and J ends lost 2 bases and 3 bases, in that order; junction bases with no gene match: 11. This CDR3 is built from 17 residues. The DNA of the CDR3 is TGTGCCTGGAGTAACCGGGACAGGGGTTCAGATACAGATACGCAGTATTTT. Translating gives CAWSNRDRGSDTDTQYF.

This clone was observed a handful of times. This rearrangement joins TRBV9 to TRBJ1-5; D ambiguous. CDR3 length equals 17 residues. CDR1 is SGDLS, CDR2 YYNGEE, per germline. The germline V and J ends were trimmed by 1 base and 6 bases, with 20 bases remaining between them. CDR3 region: CASSVPINRGSVQPQHF. In DNA, the CDR3 is TGTGCCAGCAGCGTACCCATAAACCGGGGTTCGGTTCAGCCCCAGCATTTT.

The chain employs TRBV7-9 and TRBJ2-7; D gene ambiguous. V was shortened by 3 bases and J by 4 bases, with 7 bases between the two germline ends. The CDR3 totals 12 residues. Germline V lookup: CDR1 SEHNR, CDR2 FQNEAQ (reference sequence). In DNA, the CDR3 is TGTGCCAGCAGCTTGACCCTATACGAGCAGTACTTC. As protein: CASSLTLYEQYF.

This clone appeared once. The V call is TRBV5-4, the J call TRBJ1-5; possibly TRBD1 for D (5 bases). CDR1 and CDR2 (germline): SGHNT, YYREEE (reference sequence). The V gene lost 0 bases and the J gene lost 4 bases, with 23 bases spanning the gap. The CDR3 loop spans 19 amino acids. This CDR3 is CASSLALLWQGMRNQPQHF. The CDR3 nucleotides read TGTGCCAGCAGCTTGGCCCTCCTTTGGCAGGGTATGAGGAATCAGCCCCAGCATTTT.

This chain connects TRBV5-1 to TRBJ2-5; perhaps TRBD2 as D (6 bases). In germline, CDR1 is SGHRS, CDR2 YFSETQ. This CDR3 has 14 residues. Trimming left V 6 bases short and J 4 bases short, with 16 bases between. The CDR3, as DNA: TGCGCCAGCAAACCCGGGGGACCGGGAGAGACCCAGTACTTC. This codes for CASKPGGPGETQYF.

A word on this clone: In the same sample, other DNA sequences code for this CDR3. The chain employs TRBV10-3 and TRBJ1-2; D call uncertain. The CDR3 covers 11 residues. CDR1 is ENHRY, CDR2 SYGVKD, per germline. V lost 4 bases and J 6 bases, leaving 6 bases between the germline ends. The CDR3 here is CAISGGDGYTF. CDR3 sequence (DNA): TGTGCCATCAGTGGGGGTGATGGCTACACCTTC.

This clone has only one observation. This sequence joins TRBV23-1 and TRBJ1-1; 8 nucleotides align to TRBD1. TRBV23-1 belongs to the ORF category, with a function that is uncertain. The CDR3 is 15 amino acids. Trimming cost V 8 bases and J 4 bases; bases outside gene matches: 12. CDR3 in amino acids: CASHGTGGLSTEAFF. Written as DNA, the CDR3 is TGCGCCAGCCACGGGACAGGCGGCCTGAGCACTGAAGCTTTCTTT.

The rearrangement links TRBV5-4 to TRBJ1-3; 11 nucleotides agree with TRBD1. Germline CDR1 reads SGHNT; CDR2 reads YYREEE (reference sequence). J was trimmed by 5 bases and V by 4 bases; bases with no gene match: 8. This CDR3 comprises 16 residues. CDR3 DNA: TGTGCCAGCAGCCCGGCCGGGACAGGGGGAAGAAACACCATATATTTT. It specifies CASSPAGTGGRNTIYF.